The sequence of this T cell receptor beta chain was determined in a study of cytomegalovirus exposure and HLA in healthy donors. The CDR3 loop spans 15 amino acids. From germline, CDR1 is MNHEY and CDR2 SMNVEV (reference sequence). The V and J ends lost 2 bases and 0 bases respectively, with 8 bases between them. As regards this clone: This sample also contains other DNA sequences that code for the same CDR3.

Data came from immunoSEQ multiplex PCR; TCRdb stores just in-frame clones and leaves some out. The table has 200,000 to 250,000 clones, 83% seen once. This receptor was taken from a woman aged 18 to 35 in good health and CMV-seronegative. The chain uses TRBV27 and TRBJ1-5; unclear D gene. Sequencing used PBMCs. CDR3 in amino acids: CASSLTASSNQPQHF. Here the CDR3 DNA reads TGTGCCAGCAGTTTAACTGCGTCTAGCAATCAGCCCCAGCATTTT.